Sequencing of this T cell receptor (beta chain) was carried out in a study of T cell responses to AZD1222 COVID-19 vaccine. Study-level points and caveats: Donors were mostly white British, more females; clonal diversity possibly underestimated.

Comment on this clone: The antigen is unknown.

Profiled with immunoSEQ multiplex PCR; TCRdb holds only in-frame clones, not every one. The top ten clones hold around 1.6% of a sample with 100,000 to 150,000 clones, roughly 90% of them seen once. The receptor comes from an adult in good health. Sequenced here: peripheral blood, sampled on day 0 of AZD1222 vaccination.

CDR3 residues: CASSQDPRRMEAIYF. In nucleotides, the CDR3 is TGTGCCAGCAGCCAAGACCCACGGCGGATGGAGGCCATATATTTT. The chain has TRBV4-2 and TRBJ1-3; no reliable D call. The CDR3 extends over 15 amino acids. Trimming pared 0 bases from V and 11 bases from J, leaving 17 bases between. Germline V gives CDR1 LGHNA, CDR2 YNFKEQ.